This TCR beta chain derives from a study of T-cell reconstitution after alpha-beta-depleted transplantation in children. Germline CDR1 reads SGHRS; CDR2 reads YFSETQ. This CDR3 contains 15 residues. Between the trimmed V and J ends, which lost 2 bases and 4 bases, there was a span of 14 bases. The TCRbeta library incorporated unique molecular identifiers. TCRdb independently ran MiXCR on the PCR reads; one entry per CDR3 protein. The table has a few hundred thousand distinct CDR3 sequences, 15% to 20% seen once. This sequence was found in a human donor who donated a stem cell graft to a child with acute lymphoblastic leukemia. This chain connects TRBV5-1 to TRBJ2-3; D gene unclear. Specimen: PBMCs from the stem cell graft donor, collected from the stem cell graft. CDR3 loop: CASSFSDPWPDTQYF. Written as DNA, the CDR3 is TGCGCCAGCAGCTTTTCGGACCCCTGGCCAGATACGCAGTATTTT.